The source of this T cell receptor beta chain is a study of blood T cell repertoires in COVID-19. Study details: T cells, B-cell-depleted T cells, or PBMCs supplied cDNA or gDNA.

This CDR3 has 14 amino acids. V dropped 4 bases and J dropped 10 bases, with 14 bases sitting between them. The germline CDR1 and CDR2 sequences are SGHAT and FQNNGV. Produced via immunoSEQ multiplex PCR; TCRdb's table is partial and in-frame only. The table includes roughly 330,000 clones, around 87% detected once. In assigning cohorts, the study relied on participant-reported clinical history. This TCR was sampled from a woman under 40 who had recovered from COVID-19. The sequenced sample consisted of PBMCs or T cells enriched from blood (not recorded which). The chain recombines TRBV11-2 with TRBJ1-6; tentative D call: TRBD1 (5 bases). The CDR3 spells CASSSRGIESPLHF. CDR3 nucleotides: TGTGCCAGCAGCTCGCGGGGCATCGAGTCACCCCTCCACTTT. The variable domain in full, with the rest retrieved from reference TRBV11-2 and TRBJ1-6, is EAGVAQSPRYKIIEKRQSVAFWCNPISGHATLYWYQQILGQGPKLLIQFQNNGVVDDSQLPKDRFSAERLKGVDSTLKIQPAKLEDSAVYLCASSSRGIESPLHFGNGTRLTVT.